This section outlines one T cell receptor beta chain sequence together with its context. Its cognate antigen is unknown. Preparation of the TCRbeta library was carried out with unique molecular identifiers. TCRdb re-analysed the PCR reads in MiXCR, keeping a single row per CDR3 protein. The sample comprises approximately 230,000 distinct CDR3 sequences, under 30% of which are singletons, and more than 4.5% rests with the top ten. The data derive from a study of T-cell reconstitution after alpha-beta-depleted transplantation in children. Notes on the study in general: Expanded graft clones numbering several hundred reportedly gave rise to alpha-beta T cells about two months after transplant. Most T-cell counts and diversity one year after the transplant came from T cells that were newly produced.

This sequence originates from a female patient aged 2-9 years who had a stem cell transplant for congenital amegakaryocytic thrombocytopenia, so the T cells may come from the graft donor. Sequences were derived from PBMCs, mostly from graft donor cells, sampled 360 days after TCRalphabeta/CD19-depleted stem cell transplant.

CDR3 coding DNA: TGCGCCAGCAGCTGGGGTCGACAGGGGCAAGAGACCCAGTACTTC. As protein: CASSWGRQGQETQYF. V is TRBV5-1 and J is TRBJ2-5; 8 nucleotides align to TRBD1. V gave up 3 bases and J gave up 2 bases; unmatched junction bases: 6. This CDR3 is built from 15 residues. CDR1 is SGHRS and CDR2 is YFSETQ in the germline V gene.